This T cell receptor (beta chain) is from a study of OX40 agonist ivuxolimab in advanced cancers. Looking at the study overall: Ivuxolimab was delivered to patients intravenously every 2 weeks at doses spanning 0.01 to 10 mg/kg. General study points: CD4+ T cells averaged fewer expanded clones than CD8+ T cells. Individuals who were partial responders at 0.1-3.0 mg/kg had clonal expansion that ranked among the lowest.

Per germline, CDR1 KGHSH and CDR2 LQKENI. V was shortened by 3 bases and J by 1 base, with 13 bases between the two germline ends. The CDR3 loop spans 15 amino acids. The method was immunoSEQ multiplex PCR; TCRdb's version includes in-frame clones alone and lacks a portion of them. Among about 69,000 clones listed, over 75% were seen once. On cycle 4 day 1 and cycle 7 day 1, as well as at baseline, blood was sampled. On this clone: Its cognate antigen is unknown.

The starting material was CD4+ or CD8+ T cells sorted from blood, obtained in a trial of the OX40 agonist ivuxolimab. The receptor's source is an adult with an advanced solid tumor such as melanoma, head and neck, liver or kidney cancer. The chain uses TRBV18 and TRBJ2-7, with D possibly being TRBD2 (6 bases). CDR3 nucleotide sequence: TGTGCCAGCTCACCGTTCCCCGCGGGATCCTACGAGCAGTACTTC. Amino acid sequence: CASSPFPAGSYEQYF.